The present T cell receptor beta chain was sequenced within a study of CD8 T cells in Susac syndrome. Random hexamers primed reverse transcription of 0.5 to 1 ug RNA. Amplification of the TCR beta CDR3 was carried out by immunoSEQ multiplex PCR, which spanned a total of 54 Vbeta and 13 Jbeta segments. TCRdb processed the immunoSEQ multiplex PCR reads anew with MiXCR; each CDR3 protein has one entry. The table includes approximately 79,000 distinct CDR3 sequences, roughly 92% detected once. CD8+ and CD4+ T cells from blood underwent TCR beta sequencing. TEMRA cells were FACS-enriched, with CD8+ and CD4+ T cells isolated negatively. The CDR3 has 16 amino acids. Unmatched junction bases numbered 11, after V lost 5 bases and J lost 3 bases. CDR1 and CDR2 (germline): SEHNR, FQNEAQ (reference sequence). As regards this clonotype: Its target is unknown.

Findings and limits, study-wide: Clonal expansion involving Susac CD8+ cells peaked in TEMRA cells and active patients.

The specimen sequenced was CD8+ T cells from PBMCs. The TCR sequence derives from a human donor with Susac syndrome. The chain joins TRBV7-9 to TRBJ2-7; 9 bases match TRBD1. Here the CDR3 DNA reads TGTGCCAGCAGCGGGTGGGGGACAGGGAACGTCTACGAGCAGTACTTC. Residues: CASSGWGTGNVYEQYF.